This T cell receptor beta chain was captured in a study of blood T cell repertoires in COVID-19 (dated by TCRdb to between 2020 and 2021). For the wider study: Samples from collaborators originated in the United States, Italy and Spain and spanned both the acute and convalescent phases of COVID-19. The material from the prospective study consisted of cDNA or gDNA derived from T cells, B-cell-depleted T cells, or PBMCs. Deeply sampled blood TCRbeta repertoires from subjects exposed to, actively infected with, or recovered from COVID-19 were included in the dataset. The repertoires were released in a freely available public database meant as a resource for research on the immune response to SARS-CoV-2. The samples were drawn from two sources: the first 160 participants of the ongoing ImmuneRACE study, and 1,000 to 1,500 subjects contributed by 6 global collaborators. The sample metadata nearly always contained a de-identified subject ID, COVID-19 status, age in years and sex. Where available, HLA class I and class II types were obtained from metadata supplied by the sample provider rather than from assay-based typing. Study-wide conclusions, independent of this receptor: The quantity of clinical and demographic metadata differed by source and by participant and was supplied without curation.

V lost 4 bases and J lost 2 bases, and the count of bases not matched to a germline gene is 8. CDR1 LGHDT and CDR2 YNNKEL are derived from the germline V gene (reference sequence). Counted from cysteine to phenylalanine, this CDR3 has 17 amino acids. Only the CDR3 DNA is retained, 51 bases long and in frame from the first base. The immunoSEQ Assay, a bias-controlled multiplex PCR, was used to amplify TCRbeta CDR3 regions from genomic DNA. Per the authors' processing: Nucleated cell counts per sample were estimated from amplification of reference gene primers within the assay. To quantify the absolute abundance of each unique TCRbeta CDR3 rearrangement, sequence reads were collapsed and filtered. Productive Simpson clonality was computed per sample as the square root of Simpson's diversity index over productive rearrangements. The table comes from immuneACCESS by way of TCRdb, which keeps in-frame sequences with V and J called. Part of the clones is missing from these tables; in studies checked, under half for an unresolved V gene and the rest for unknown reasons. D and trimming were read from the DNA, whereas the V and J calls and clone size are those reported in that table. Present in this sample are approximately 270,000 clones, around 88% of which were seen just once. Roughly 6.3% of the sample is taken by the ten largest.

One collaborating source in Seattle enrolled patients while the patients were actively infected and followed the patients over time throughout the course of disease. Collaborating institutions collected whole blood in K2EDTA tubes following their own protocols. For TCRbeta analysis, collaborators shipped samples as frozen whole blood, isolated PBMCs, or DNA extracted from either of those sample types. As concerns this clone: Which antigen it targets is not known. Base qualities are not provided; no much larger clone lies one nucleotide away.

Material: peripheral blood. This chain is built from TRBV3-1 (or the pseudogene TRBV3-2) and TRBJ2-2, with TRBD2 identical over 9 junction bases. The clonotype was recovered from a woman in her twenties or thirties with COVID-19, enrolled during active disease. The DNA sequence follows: TGTGCCAGCAGCCCCGTGACTAGCGGACTCAACACCGGGGAGCTGTTTTTT. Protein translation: CASSPVTSGLNTGELFF.